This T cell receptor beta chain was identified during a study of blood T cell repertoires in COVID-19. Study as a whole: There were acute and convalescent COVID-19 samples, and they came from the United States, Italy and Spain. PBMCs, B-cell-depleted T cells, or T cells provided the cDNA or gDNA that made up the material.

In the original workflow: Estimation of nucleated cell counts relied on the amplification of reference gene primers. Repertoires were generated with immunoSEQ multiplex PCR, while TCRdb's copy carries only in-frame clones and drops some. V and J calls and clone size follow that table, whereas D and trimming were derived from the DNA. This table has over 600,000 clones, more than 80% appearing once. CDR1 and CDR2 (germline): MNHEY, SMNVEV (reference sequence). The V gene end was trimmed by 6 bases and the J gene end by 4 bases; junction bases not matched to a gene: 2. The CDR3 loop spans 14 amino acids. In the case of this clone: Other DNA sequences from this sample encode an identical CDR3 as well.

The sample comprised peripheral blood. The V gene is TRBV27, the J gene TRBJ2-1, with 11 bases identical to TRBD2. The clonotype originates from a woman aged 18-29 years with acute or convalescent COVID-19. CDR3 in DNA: TGTGCCAGCAGCCTAGCGGGGGGATACAATGAGCAGTTCTTC. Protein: CASSLAGGYNEQFF.